The clone carrying this TCR beta chain was counted at least ten times. The antigen is undetermined. This sample is drawn from a study of T-cell reconstitution after alpha-beta-depleted transplantation in children. Study-wide results and caveats: Several hundred rapidly expanded clones from non-depleted graft cells reportedly supplied alpha-beta T cells about two months post-transplant. Surviving recipient T cells and intrathymic progenitors accounted for some patients' high TCRbeta diversity at day 60. Newly produced T cells mostly accounted for T-cell counts and diversity one year post-transplant.

V gave up 4 bases and J gave up 0 bases, with 10 bases separating them. The CDR3 consists of 14 residues. Germline V gene data show CDR1 as SQVTM and CDR2 as ANQGSEA. Construction of the TCRbeta library involved unique molecular identifiers. TCRdb re-called the PCR reads through MiXCR, storing one row per CDR3 protein. The sample has roughly 200,000 distinct CDR3 sequences; under 8.5% are singletons. The specimen comprised PBMCs, sampled before TCRalphabeta/CD19-depleted stem cell transplant. This sequence originates from a boy between 2 and 15 years old with acute lymphoblastic leukemia, due to receive a stem cell transplant. The rearrangement uses TRBV29-1 and TRBJ1-5; TRBD1 might be the D (5 bases). This CDR3 is CSVGAGNSNQPQHF. CDR3 nucleotides: TGCAGCGTTGGGGCAGGGAATAGCAATCAGCCCCAGCATTTT.